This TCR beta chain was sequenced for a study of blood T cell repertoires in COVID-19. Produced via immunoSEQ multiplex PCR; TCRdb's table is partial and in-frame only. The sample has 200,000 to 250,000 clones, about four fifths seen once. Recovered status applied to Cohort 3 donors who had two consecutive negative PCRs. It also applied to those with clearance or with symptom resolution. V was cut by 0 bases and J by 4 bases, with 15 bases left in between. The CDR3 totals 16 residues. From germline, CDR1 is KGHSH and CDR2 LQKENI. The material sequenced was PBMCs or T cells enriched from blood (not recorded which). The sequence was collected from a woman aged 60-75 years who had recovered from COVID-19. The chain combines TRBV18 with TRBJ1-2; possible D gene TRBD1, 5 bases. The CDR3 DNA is TGTGCCAGCTCACCACCGGAAGATTGGCAGGGCTATGGCTACACCTTC. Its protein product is CASSPPEDWQGYGYTF.